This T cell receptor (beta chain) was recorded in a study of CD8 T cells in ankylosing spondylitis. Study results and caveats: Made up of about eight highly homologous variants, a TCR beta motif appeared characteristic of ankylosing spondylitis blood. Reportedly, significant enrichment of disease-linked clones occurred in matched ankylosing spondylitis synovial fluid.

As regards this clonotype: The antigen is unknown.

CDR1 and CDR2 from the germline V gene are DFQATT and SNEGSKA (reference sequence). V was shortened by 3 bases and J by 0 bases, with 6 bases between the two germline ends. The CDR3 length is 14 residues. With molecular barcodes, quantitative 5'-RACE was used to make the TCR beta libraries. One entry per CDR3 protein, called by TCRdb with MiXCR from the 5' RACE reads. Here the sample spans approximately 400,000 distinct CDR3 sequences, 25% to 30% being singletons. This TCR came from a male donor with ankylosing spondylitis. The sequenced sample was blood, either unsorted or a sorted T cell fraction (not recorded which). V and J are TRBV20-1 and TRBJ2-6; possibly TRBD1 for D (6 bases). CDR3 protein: CSARDSSGANVLTF. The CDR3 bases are TGCAGTGCTAGGGACAGCTCTGGGGCCAACGTCCTGACTTTC.